The present TCR beta chain was sequenced within a study of blood T cells in healthy people across ages. The CDR3 sequence is 14 residues long. The V gene's germline CDR1 is SGHAT and CDR2 FQNNGV. This clonotype appeared once. Sample-barcoded 5' priming and a J-beta primer mix drove a second PCR of roughly 6 to 12 cycles. TCRdb analysed the 5' RACE reads with MiXCR anew, one entry per CDR3 protein. The table has about 1.4 million distinct CDR3 sequences, around 59% seen once. This TCR was recovered from a young man in good health. Material: blood. The rearrangement uses TRBV11-2 and TRBJ2-4; D gene unclear. The J call could be wrong; TRBJ2-7 is a better fit for the DNA end. The CDR3 is CASSFSVNSYEQYF. The CDR3 DNA reads as TGTGCCAGCAGCTTCAGCGTAAACTCCTACGAGCAGTACTTC.